This T cell receptor (beta chain) was sequenced in a study of cytomegalovirus exposure and HLA in healthy donors. For this clone: Its antigen is still unknown.

PCR primers comprised 60 Vbeta and 13 Jbeta primers. Assay used: immunoSEQ multiplex PCR; TCRdb lists only in-frame clones, some missing. The data contain about 160,000 clones, around four fifths of them seen just once; the ten biggest clones take up over 8%. Study conclusions and caveats: Earlier findings revealed that most TCR beta V segments proved productive either about 87% or about 30% of the time. Trimming of TCR beta V- and J-genes showed a link, identified in a later analysis, to a missense DCLRE1C variant. HLA restriction was apparent for most CMV-associated TCR beta chains in a later analysis.

V lost 3 bases and J 7 bases, leaving 12 bases between the germline ends. In germline, CDR1 is MRHNA, CDR2 SNTAGT. The CDR3 is 13 residues long. The chain couples TRBV6-4 to TRBJ1-1, with a possible D match to TRBD1 (5 bases). The source is a man aged 18-30 years in good health and CMV-seropositive. The sequenced sample was PBMCs. CDR3 in amino acids: CASSESQGGEAFF. DNA for the CDR3: TGTGCCAGCAGTGAGTCCCAGGGTGGTGAAGCTTTCTTT.